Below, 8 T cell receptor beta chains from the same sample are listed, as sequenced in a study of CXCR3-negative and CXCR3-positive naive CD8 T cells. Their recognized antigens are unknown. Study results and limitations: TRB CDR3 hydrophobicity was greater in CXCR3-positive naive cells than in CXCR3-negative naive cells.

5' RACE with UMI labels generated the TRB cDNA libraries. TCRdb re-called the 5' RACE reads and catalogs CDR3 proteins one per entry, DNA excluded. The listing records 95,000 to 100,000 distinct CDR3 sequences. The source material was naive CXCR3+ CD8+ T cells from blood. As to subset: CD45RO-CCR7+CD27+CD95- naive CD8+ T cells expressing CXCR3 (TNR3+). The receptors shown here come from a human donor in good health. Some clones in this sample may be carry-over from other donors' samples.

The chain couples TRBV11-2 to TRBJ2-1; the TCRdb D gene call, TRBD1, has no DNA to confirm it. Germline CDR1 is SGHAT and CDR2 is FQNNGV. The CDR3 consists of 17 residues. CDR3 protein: CASSFPGTGSPYNEQFF.

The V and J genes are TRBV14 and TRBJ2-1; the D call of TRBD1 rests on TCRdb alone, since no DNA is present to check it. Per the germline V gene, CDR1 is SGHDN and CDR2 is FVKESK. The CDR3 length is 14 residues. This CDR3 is CASGEQGSGNEQFF.

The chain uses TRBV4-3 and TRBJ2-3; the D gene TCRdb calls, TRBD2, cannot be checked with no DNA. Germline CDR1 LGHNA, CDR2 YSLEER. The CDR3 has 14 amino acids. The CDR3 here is CASRRTSGTDTQYF.

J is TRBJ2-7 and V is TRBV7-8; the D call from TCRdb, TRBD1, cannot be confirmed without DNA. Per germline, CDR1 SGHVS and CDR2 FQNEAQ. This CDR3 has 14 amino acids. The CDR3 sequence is CASSPETGGGEQYF.

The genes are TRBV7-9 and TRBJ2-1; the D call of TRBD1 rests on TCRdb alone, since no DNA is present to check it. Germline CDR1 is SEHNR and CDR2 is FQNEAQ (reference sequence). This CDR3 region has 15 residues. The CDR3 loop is CASSLSGGAVNEQFF.

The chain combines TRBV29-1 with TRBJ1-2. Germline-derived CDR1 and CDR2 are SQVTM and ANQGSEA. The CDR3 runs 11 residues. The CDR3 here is CSVVGSHGYTF. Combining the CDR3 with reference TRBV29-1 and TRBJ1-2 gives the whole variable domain SAVISQKPSRDICQRGTSLTIQCQVDSQVTMMFWYRQQPGQSLTLIATANQGSEATYESGFVIDKFPISRPNLTFSTLTVSNMSPEDSSIYLCSVVGSHGYTFGSGTRLTVV.

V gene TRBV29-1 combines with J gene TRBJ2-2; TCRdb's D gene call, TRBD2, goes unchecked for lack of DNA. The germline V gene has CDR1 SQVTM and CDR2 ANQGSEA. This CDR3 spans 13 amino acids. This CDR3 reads CSVGTSNTGELFF.

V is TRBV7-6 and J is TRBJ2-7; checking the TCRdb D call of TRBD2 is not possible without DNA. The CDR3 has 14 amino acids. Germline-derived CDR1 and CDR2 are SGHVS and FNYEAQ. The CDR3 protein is CASSPTLAGVEQYF.